This T cell receptor (beta chain) was recovered during a study of blood T cell repertoires in COVID-19. The wider study: Italy, Spain and the United States were the sources of the convalescent and acute COVID-19 samples.

What the recovered Cohort 3 donors had was two negative PCRs, clearance, or symptom resolution. Original processing notes: Cell counts per sample came from amplifying reference gene primers. Data came from immunoSEQ multiplex PCR; TCRdb stores just in-frame clones and leaves some out. V and J calls and clone size come straight from that table; D and trimming were deduced from the DNA. The sample yields approximately 220,000 clones, 90% seen once. Germline V lookup: CDR1 SGDLS, CDR2 YYNGEE. With V trimmed by 3 bases and J by 5 bases, 7 bases remained unmatched. The CDR3 loop spans 15 amino acids. Sequenced material: PBMCs or T cells enriched from blood (not recorded which). This sequence joins TRBV9 and TRBJ1-4; 7 bases match TRBD1. The receptor was isolated from a man younger than 45 who had recovered from COVID-19. The CDR3 DNA reads as TGTGCCAGCAGCGCGACGGACAGGAGAAATGAAAAACTGTTTTTT. This gives the protein CASSATDRRNEKLFF.